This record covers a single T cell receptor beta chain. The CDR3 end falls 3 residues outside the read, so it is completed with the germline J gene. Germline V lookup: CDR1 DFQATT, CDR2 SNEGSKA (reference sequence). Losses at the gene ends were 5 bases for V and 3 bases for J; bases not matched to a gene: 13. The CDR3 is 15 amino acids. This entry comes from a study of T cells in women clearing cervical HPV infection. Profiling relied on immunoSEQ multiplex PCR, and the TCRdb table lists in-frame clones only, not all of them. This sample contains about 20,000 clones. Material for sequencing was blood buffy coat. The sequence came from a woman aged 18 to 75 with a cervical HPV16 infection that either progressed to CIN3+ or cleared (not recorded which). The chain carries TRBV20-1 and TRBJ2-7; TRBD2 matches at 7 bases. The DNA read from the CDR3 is TGCAGTGCTGGGCGGTGGCGGGAGACTTTCTACGAG. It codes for CSAGRWRETFYE. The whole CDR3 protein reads CSAGRWRETFYEQYF.